This passage covers 17 T cell receptor beta chains from one sample sequenced in a study of patients and donors after allogeneic stem cell transplantation. A single record per CDR3 protein comes from TCRdb applying MiXCR to the RT-PCR reads. Seen here are roughly 880,000 distinct CDR3 sequences, over 15% observed once, and the top ten hold around 5.5%. Material for sequencing was blood, either unsorted or a sorted T cell fraction (not recorded which). The receptors here all came from a human donor who was either an allogeneic HSCT recipient or a stem cell or donor lymphocyte infusion donor (not recorded which). It is not recorded whose cells these are; they may come from a transplant donor.

The chain uses TRBV20-1 and TRBJ1-2; TRBD1 aligns across 8 bases. J lost 2 bases, V lost 2 bases, and 1 base had no gene match. From germline, CDR1 is DFQATT and CDR2 SNEGSKA (reference sequence). The CDR3 totals 13 residues. CDR3 sequence (DNA): TGCAGTGCTAGAACAGGGGGGAACTATGGCTACACCTTC. The encoded protein is CSARTGGNYGYTF.

A word on this clonotype: The conserved closing phenylalanine or tryptophan is absent in this CDR3, likely reflecting a read error. The V and J genes are TRBV24-1 and TRBJ2-1, with D hard to call. The CDR3 runs to 13 residues. The V and J ends lost 3 bases and 3 bases respectively, with 5 bases between them. Germline V lookup: CDR1 KGHDR, CDR2 SFDVKD. CDR3 sequence: CATSDVNYNEQFL. CDR3 DNA: TGTGCCACCAGTGATGTGAACTACAATGAGCAGTTCTTA.

The genes are TRBV5-5 and TRBJ2-3, with D perhaps TRBD2 (6 bases). V lost 4 bases to trimming and J lost 10 bases, with 19 bases between them. This CDR3 is built from 14 residues. Germline V gene sequence: CDR1 SGHKS, CDR2 YYEKEE (reference sequence). This chain's CDR3 is CASSKEGTFQAQYF. DNA for the CDR3: TGTGCCAGCAGCAAGGAGGGTACGTTCCAGGCGCAGTATTTT. The full variable domain, its missing parts supplied by reference TRBV5-5 and TRBJ2-3, is DAGVTQSPTHLIKTRGQQVTLRCSPISGHKSVSWYQQVLGQGPQFIFQYYEKEERGRGNFPDRFSARQFPNYSSELNVNALLLGDSALYLCASSKEGTFQAQYFGPGTRLTVL.

Only a few counts were recorded for this clonotype. The chain links TRBV7-9 to TRBJ1-1; a weak D match, TRBD1 (5 bases). CDR1 is SEHNR, CDR2 FQNEAQ, per germline (reference sequence). V was clipped by 1 base and J by 0 bases, with 12 bases between them. The CDR3 has 16 residues. CDR3 sequence (DNA): TGTGCCAGCAGCTTAGTAAGCGGGACGGTGAACACTGAAGCTTTCTTT. It encodes CASSLVSGTVNTEAFF.

This chain connects TRBV14 to TRBJ1-1; TRBD1 is a possible D gene (5 bases). CDR1 and CDR2 (germline): SGHDN, FVKESK. The V gene lost 3 bases and the J gene lost 1 base, with 15 bases spanning the gap. The CDR3 has 16 amino acids. The CDR3 here is CASSQRGGLTNTEAFF. DNA for the CDR3: TGTGCCAGCAGCCAGAGGGGTGGACTCACGAACACTGAAGCTTTCTTT.

This clonotype was recorded a few times. The CDR3 loop reads CASSPGSTGGNQPQHF. The CDR3 nucleotides read TGTGCCAGCAGTCCCGGTTCAACCGGTGGCAATCAGCCCCAGCATTTT. The V gene is TRBV12-3 or TRBV12-4, the J gene TRBJ1-5; the D is unclear. V lost 5 bases and J 2 bases, leaving 16 bases between the germline ends. The CDR3 spans 16 residues.

This clonotype was picked up a small number of times. The chain combines TRBV12-3 or TRBV12-4 with TRBJ2-5; 8 positions match TRBD2. CDR3 size: 14 residues. The trim removed 3 bases at V and 4 bases at J, leaving 4 bases unmatched. The chain's CDR3 is CASSFAGGPETQYF. CDR3 sequence (DNA): TGTGCCAGCAGTTTTGCGGGGGGCCCAGAGACCCAGTACTTC.

The chain recombines TRBV3-1 with TRBJ2-7, with 13 nucleotides matching TRBD2. The CDR3 runs to 14 residues. Germline V gives CDR1 LGHDT, CDR2 YNNKEL (reference sequence). Trimming took 5 bases from V and 6 from J; bases not matched to a gene: 4. The CDR3 here is CASSYGLAGVEQYF. Written as DNA, the CDR3 is TGTGCCAGCAGCTATGGACTAGCGGGAGTCGAGCAGTACTTC.

Only a few counts were recorded for this clonotype. The chain employs TRBV10-2 and TRBJ2-1, with 11 positions matching TRBD1. CDR1 and CDR2 (germline): WSHSY, SAAADI. This CDR3 contains 15 residues. Trimming took 5 bases from V and 2 from J; bases not matched to a gene: 2. The CDR3 DNA sequence: TGCGCCAGCAGTACGGACAGGGGGCCCTACAATGAGCAGTTCTTC. Its translation: CASSTDRGPYNEQFF.

There are a few counts of this clonotype. The chain employs TRBV2 and TRBJ1-2; 8 bases agree with TRBD1. Trimming removed 0 bases from V and 7 bases from J; junction bases left unmatched: 10. From germline, CDR1 is SNHLY and CDR2 FYNNEI. The CDR3 length is 16 residues. The CDR3 DNA reads TGTGCCAGCAGTGAAGCGCTGTCAGGGGGCGGTAGTGGCTACACCTTC. Translated: CASSEALSGGGSGYTF.

This clonotype was seen only a few times. V usage is TRBV2 and J usage is TRBJ2-7, with D maybe TRBD2 (6 bases). CDR1 is SNHLY and CDR2 is FYNNEI in the germline V gene. Trimming took 8 bases from V and 0 from J, leaving 11 bases between them. The CDR3 is 13 amino acids. CDR3 sequence (DNA): TGTGCCAGCTTTCGGGACTTCTCCTACGAGCAGTACTTC. It yields the protein CASFRDFSYEQYF.

Only a few counts were recorded for this clonotype. The rearrangement uses TRBV2 and TRBJ2-3; TRBD2 agrees at 10 bases. The CDR3 covers 16 residues. The J segment lost 2 bases and the V segment lost 5 bases, leaving 7 bases of the junction unmatched. The V gene's germline CDR1 is SNHLY and CDR2 FYNNEI. CDR3 sequence reads: CASSYLAGGATDTQYF. Written as DNA, the CDR3 is TGTGCCAGCAGTTACTTAGCGGGGGGCGCCACAGATACGCAGTATTTT.

J is TRBJ2-4 and V is TRBV5-6; the D call may be TRBD1 or TRBD2 (6 bases each). The CDR3 has 16 residues. Trimming pared 4 bases from V and 1 base from J, leaving 15 bases between. Germline values: CDR1 SGHDT, CDR2 YYEEEE. This CDR3 reads CASSRPIGGAKNIQYF. The CDR3 DNA reads TGTGCCAGCAGCCGCCCGATAGGGGGGGCCAAAAACATTCAGTACTTC.

This clonotype was observed a handful of times. V and J are TRBV7-6 and TRBJ2-1; TRBD2 matches 10 bases. The CDR3 consists of 16 residues. Trimming took 5 bases from V and 2 from J; bases not matched to a gene: 6. Looked up from germline, CDR1 is SGHVS and CDR2 is FNYEAQ. CDR3 nucleotide sequence: TGTGCCAGCAGCGTCTATAGCGGGAGGCCCTACAATGAGCAGTTCTTC. Its protein product is CASSVYSGRPYNEQFF.

This clonotype has only a few counts. The J gene is TRBJ2-3, the V gene TRBV7-6; 7 nucleotides agree with TRBD1. Germline V gene sequence: CDR1 SGHVS, CDR2 FNYEAQ. This CDR3 comprises 16 residues. With V trimmed by 3 bases and J by 2 bases, 8 bases remained unmatched. This chain's CDR3 is CASSFTGDILTDTQYF. The DNA of the CDR3 is TGTGCCAGCAGCTTTACAGGGGACATACTCACAGATACGCAGTATTTT.

The V call is TRBV20-1, the J call TRBJ2-3; TRBD1 is a possible D gene (5 bases). Germline V gene sequence: CDR1 DFQATT, CDR2 SNEGSKA (reference sequence). CDR3 size: 13 residues. CDR3 sequence (DNA): TGCGGAGTGAAGGGGCACGGCACAGATACGCAGTATTTT. Residues: CGVKGHGTDTQYF.

The chain is built from TRBV6-1 and TRBJ2-3, with 9 bases fitting TRBD1. Germline V gene data show CDR1 as MNHNS and CDR2 as SASEGT. The CDR3 contains 16 residues. V trimming: 3 bases; J trimming: 2 bases; junction bases outside the gene matches: 6. The DNA for the CDR3 is TGTGCCAGCAGTGATTCCAGGACAGGGGACACAGATACGCAGTATTTT. Its translation: CASSDSRTGDTDTQYF.